The 5 T cell receptor beta chains given below trace back to one sample, sequenced in a study of metastatic and nonmetastatic thyroid tumors. TCRdb re-called clones via MiXCR from the PCR reads. The sample yields 30,000 to 35,000 clones, about 15% seen once. Each patient came to thyroid surgery without any prior treatment (of any kind). The sample taken for sequencing was blood. Source of these receptors: a male donor with papillary thyroid cancer or a benign thyroid nodule (not recorded which). Some clones in this sample may be carry-over from other donors' samples.

This clone was detected ten times or more. The chain links TRBV5-5 to TRBJ2-7; D ambiguous. CDR3 length: 15 residues. Deletions cut 0 bases from V and 3 bases from J, with 13 bases between. Per the germline V gene, CDR1 is SGHKS and CDR2 is YYEKEE (reference sequence). The CDR3 region is CASSLEGPTLYEQYF. CDR3 bases: TGTGCCAGCAGCTTGGAGGGCCCGACCCTCTACGAGCAGTACTTC.

This clone appeared many times. CDR3 sequence: CASNSSGTENYDQPQHF. CDR3 coding DNA: TGTGCCAGCAACTCCTCTGGGACAGAGAATTACGATCAGCCCCAGCATTTT. V and J are TRBV6-1 and TRBJ1-5, with 7 positions matching TRBD1. V trimming: 7 bases; J trimming: 5 bases; junction bases outside the gene matches: 17. Germline CDR1 MNHNS, CDR2 SASEGT. This CDR3 is built from 17 residues.

This clone has ten or more counts. The gene calls are TRBV5-1 and TRBJ2-7; TRBD1 matches 10 bases. The CDR3 is 15 residues long. The germline CDR1 and CDR2 sequences are SGHRS and YFSETQ. J gave up 3 bases and V 2 bases, and 5 bases lay outside the gene matches. The CDR3 DNA reads as TGCGCCAGCAGCTTCGGGGGACAGGGGTTCTACGAGCAGTACTTC. Translating it yields CASSFGGQGFYEQYF.

This clone came up many times. The rearrangement links TRBV28 to TRBJ2-7; D tentatively reads TRBD1 or TRBD2 (5 bases each). This CDR3 region has 14 residues. CDR1 and CDR2 from the germline V gene are MDHEN and SYDVKM. With 6 bases removed from V and 6 bases from J, the gap between germline ends came to 18 bases. As DNA, the CDR3 is TGTGCCAGCAGCCCCGGGACCTGGGCAGGCGAGCAGTACTTC. It translates to CASSPGTWAGEQYF. Full variable domain (remainder filled in from reference TRBV28 and TRBJ2-7): DVKVTQSSRYLVKRTGEKVFLECVQDMDHENMFWYRQDPGLGLRLIYFSYDVKMKEKGDIPEGYSVSREKKERFSLILESASTNQTSMYLCASSPGTWAGEQYFGPGTRLTVT.

This clone was detected many times. This sample includes further DNA sequences coding for the same CDR3. V usage is TRBV20-1 and J usage is TRBJ2-1, with 11 positions matching TRBD2. This CDR3 is built from 17 residues. After removal of 1 base from V and 3 bases from J, the junction contained 8 bases not matched to a gene. Germline values: CDR1 DFQATT, CDR2 SNEGSKA (reference sequence). CDR3 loop: CSARGSGRAISYNEQFF. The CDR3 coding sequence is TGCAGTGCTAGAGGTAGCGGGAGGGCCATTAGCTACAATGAGCAGTTCTTC.